There are a few counts of the clone carrying this TCR beta chain. Its antigen is currently unknown. These data belong to a study of response to subunit inactivated influenza vaccine. Study-level results: Only a handful of new T cells, the authors suggested, are recruited with each seasonal influenza vaccination.

Germline values: CDR1 ENHRY, CDR2 SYGVKD. The length of the CDR3 is 13 residues. Losses at the gene ends were 11 bases for V and 4 bases for J; bases not matched to a gene: 10. TCRdb re-analysed the RT-PCR reads in MiXCR, keeping a single row per CDR3 protein. The table includes 550,000 to 800,000 distinct CDR3 sequences, less than 20% detected once. Sequencing used PBMCs from blood, obtained 12 days after vaccination. The clonotype was recovered from a middle-aged man who received an inactivated influenza vaccine. The genes are TRBV10-3 and TRBJ2-5; 7 bases agree with TRBD2. The chain's CDR3 is CALGGGDGETQYF. In nucleotides, the CDR3 is TGTGCCCTCGGGGGAGGGGACGGAGAGACCCAGTACTTC.